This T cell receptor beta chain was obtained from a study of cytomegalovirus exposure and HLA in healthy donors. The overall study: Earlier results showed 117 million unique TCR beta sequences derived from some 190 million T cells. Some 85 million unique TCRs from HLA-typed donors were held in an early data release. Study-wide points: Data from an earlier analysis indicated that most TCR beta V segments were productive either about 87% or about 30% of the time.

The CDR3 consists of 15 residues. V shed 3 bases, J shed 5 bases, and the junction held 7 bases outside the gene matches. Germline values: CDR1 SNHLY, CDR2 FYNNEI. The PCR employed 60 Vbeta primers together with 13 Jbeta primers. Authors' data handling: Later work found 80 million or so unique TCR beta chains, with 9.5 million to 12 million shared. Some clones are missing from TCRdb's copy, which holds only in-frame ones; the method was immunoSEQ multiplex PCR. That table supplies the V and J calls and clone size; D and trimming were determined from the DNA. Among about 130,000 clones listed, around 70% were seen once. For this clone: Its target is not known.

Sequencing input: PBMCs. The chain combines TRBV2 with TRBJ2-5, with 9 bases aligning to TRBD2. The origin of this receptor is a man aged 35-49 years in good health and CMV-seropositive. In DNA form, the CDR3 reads TGTGCCAGCAGTGAGGGTAGCGGGAGTTACGAGACCCAGTACTTC. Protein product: CASSEGSGSYETQYF.